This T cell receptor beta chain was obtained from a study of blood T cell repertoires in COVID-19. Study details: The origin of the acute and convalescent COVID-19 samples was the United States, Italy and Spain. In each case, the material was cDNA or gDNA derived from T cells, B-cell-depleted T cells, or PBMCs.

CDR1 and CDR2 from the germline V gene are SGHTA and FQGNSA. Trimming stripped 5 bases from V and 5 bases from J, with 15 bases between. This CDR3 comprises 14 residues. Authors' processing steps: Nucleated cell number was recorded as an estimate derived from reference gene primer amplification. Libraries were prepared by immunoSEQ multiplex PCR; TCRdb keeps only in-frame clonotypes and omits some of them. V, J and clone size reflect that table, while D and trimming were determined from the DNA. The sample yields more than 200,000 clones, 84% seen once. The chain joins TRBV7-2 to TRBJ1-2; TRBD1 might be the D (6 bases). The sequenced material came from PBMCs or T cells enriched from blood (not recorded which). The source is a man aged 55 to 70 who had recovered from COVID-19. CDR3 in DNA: TGTGCCAGCAGCATAGGACAGCCGAGGTATGGCTACACCTTC. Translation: CASSIGQPRYGYTF.